This T cell receptor (beta chain) was captured in a study of neoadjuvant anti-PD-1 for oral cavity cancer. Study context: Patients mostly received three to four biweekly nivolumab doses at 3 mg/kg before surgery.

This clone was detected once. The length of the CDR3 is 14 residues. V dropped 3 bases and J dropped 2 bases, with 8 bases sitting between them. CDR1 and CDR2 from the germline V gene are MDHEN and SYDVKM. Sequencing used immunoSEQ multiplex PCR; TCRdb keeps in-frame clones, though not all of them. The table has about 72,000 clones, more than 70% seen once. Specimen: PBMCs, collected before nivolumab (anti-PD-1) treatment. The chain carries TRBV28 and TRBJ1-3; D may be TRBD1 (5 bases). The TCR sequence derives from a person aged 35-79 years with oral cavity squamous cell carcinoma. The DNA for the CDR3 is TGTGCCAGCAGTTTGGGCAGGGCTGGAAACACCATATATTTT. Residues: CASSLGRAGNTIYF.